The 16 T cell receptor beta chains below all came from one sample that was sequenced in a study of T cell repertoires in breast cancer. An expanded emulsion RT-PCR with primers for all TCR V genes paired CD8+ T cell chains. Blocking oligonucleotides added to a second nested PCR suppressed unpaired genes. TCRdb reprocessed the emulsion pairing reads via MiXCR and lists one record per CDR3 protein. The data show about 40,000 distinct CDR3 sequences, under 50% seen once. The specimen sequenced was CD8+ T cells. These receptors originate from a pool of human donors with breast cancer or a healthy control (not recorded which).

CDR3 protein: CASSLGRGGSYEQYF. The CDR3 nucleotides read TGTGCCAGCAGCCTAGGTCGCGGGGGCTCCTACGAGCAGTACTTC. The rearrangement uses TRBV27 and TRBJ2-7; 7 nucleotides line up with TRBD2. The germline V gene has CDR1 MNHEY and CDR2 SMNVEV (reference sequence). This CDR3 contains 15 residues. The V and J ends lost 6 bases and 0 bases, in that order; junction bases with no gene match: 8.

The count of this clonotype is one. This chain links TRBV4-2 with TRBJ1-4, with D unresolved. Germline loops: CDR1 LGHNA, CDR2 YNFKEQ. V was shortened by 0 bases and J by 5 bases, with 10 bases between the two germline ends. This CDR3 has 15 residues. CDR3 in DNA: TGTGCCAGCAGCCAAGATCGGCGGCGAAATGAAAAACTGTTTTTT. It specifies CASSQDRRRNEKLFF.

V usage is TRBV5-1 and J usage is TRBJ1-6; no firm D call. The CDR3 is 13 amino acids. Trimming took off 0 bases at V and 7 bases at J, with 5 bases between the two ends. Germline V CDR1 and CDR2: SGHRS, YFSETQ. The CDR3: CASSLGGNSPLHF. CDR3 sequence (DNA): TGCGCCAGCAGCTTGGGGGGAAATTCACCCCTCCACTTT.

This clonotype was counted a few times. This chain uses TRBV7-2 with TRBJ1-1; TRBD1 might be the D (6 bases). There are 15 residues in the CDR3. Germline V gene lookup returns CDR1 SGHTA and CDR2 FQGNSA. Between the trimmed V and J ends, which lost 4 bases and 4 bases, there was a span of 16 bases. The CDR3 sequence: CASSWAPGAGTEAFF. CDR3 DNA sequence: TGTGCCAGCAGCTGGGCCCCGGGGGCGGGCACTGAAGCTTTCTTT.

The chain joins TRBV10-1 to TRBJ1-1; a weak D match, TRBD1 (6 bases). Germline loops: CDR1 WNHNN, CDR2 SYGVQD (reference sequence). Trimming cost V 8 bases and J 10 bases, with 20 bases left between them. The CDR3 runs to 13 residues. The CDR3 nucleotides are TGCGCCAGCCAAACTGAGGAGGGGGTGGGAGCTTTCTTT. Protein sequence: CASQTEEGVGAFF.

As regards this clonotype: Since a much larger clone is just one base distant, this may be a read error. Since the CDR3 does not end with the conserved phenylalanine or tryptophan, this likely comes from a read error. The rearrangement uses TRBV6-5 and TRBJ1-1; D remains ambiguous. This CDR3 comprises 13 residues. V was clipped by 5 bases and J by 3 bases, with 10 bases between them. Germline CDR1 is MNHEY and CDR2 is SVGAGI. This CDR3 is CASSLEVYTEAFL. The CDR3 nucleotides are TGTGCCAGCAGTCTGGAGGTATACACTGAAGCTTTCCTT.

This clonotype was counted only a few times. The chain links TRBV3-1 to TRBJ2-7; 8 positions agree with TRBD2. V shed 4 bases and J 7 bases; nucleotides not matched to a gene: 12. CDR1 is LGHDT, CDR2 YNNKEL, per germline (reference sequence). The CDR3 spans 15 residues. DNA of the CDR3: TGTGCCAGCAGCCGAGCGGGAGTAAAGGTGAGGGAGCAGTACTTC. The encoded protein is CASSRAGVKVREQYF.

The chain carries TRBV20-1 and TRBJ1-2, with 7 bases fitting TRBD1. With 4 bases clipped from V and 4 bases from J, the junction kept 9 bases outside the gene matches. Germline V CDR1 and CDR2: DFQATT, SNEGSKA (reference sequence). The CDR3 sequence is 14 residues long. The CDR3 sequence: CSANHGQDFYGYTF. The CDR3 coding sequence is TGCAGTGCTAACCATGGACAGGACTTCTATGGCTACACCTTC.

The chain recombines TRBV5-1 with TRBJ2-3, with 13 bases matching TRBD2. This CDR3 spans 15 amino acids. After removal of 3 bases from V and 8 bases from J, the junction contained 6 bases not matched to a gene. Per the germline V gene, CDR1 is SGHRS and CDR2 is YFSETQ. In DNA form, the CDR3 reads TGCGCCAGCAGCTCCGGGACTAGCGGGGCTGGTACGCAGTATTTT. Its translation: CASSSGTSGAGTQYF.

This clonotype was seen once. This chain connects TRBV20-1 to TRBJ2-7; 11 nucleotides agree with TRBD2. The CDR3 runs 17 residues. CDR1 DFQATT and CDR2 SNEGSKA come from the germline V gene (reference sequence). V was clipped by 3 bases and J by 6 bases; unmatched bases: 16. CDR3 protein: CSARLLAGGFDSGEQYF. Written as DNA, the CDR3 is TGCAGTGCTAGGCTCCTAGCGGGAGGATTCGACTCTGGCGAGCAGTACTTC.

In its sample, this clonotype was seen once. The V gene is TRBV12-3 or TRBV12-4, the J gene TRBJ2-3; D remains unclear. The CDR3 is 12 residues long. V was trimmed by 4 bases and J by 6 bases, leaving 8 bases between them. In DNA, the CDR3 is TGTGCCAGCAGTTCCAGTCCGGATACGCAGTATTTT. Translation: CASSSSPDTQYF.

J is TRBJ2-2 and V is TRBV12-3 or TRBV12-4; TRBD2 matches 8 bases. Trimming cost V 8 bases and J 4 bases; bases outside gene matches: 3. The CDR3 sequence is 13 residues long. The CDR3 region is CASRGGATGELFF. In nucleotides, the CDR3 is TGTGCCAGCCGGGGGGGGGCCACCGGGGAGCTGTTTTTT.

CDR3 sequence: CAISKTSGEETQYF. Here the CDR3 DNA reads TGTGCCATCAGTAAGACTAGCGGGGAAGAGACCCAGTACTTC. V is TRBV10-3 and J is TRBJ2-5; 11 bases align to TRBD2. The ends lost 5 bases at V and 3 bases at J; junction bases unmatched: 2. This CDR3 is 14 amino acids long. The germline V gene has CDR1 ENHRY and CDR2 SYGVKD.

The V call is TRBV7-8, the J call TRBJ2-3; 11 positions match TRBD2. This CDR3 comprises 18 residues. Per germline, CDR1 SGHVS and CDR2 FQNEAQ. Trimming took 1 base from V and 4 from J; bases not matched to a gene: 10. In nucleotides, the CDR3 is TGTGCCAGCAGCTTAGAGGTCGCTAGCGGGAGGATCGCAGATACGCAGTATTTT. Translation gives CASSLEVASGRIADTQYF.

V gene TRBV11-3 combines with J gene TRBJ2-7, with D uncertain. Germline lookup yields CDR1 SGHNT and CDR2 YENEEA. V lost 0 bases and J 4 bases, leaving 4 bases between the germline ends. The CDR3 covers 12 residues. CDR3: CASSLDGYEQYF. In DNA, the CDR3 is TGTGCCAGCAGCTTAGATGGGTACGAGCAGTACTTC.

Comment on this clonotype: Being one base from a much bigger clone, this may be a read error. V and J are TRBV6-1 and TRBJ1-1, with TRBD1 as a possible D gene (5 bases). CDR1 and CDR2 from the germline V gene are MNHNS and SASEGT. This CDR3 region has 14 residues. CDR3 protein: CASRTQTVNTGAFF. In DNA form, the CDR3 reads TGTGCCAGCAGGACTCAGACAGTTAACACTGGAGCTTTCTTT.